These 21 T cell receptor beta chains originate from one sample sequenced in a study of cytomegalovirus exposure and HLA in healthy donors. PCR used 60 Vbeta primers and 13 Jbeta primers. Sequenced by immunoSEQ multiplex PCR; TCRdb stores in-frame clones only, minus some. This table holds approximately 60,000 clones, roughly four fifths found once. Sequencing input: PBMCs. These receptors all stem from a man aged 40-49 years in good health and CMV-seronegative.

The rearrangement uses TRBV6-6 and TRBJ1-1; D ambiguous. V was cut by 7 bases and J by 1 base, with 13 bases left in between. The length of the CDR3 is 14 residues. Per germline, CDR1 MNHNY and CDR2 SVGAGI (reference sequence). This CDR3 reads CASIKSRGNTEAFF. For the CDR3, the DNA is TGTGCCAGCATCAAATCCCGGGGGAACACTGAAGCTTTCTTT.

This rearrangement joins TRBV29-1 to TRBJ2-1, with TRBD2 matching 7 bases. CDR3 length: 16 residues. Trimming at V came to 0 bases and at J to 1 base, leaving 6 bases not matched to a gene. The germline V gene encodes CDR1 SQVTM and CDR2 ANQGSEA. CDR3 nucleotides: TGCAGCGTTGAAGATCTGTGGGGGGGTTCCTACAATGAGCAGTTCTTC. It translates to CSVEDLWGGSYNEQFF.

The chain's CDR3 is CASSPQPGLAGFTSTDTQYF. CDR3 DNA: TGTGCCAGCAGTCCTCAACCGGGACTAGCGGGGTTCACTAGCACAGATACGCAGTATTTT. The chain recombines TRBV28 with TRBJ2-3; 13 nucleotides line up with TRBD2. V shed 5 bases and J 0 bases; nucleotides not matched to a gene: 14. The germline V gene encodes CDR1 MDHEN and CDR2 SYDVKM. The CDR3 has 20 residues.

CDR3 DNA sequence: TGTGCCATCAGTGAAGGGCAGGGAGGCTCTGGGGCCAACGTCCTGACTTTC. Protein product: CAISEGQGGSGANVLTF. The rearrangement uses TRBV10-3 and TRBJ2-6; tentatively, D is TRBD2 (6 bases). The CDR3 extends over 17 amino acids. Germline CDR1 reads ENHRY; CDR2 reads SYGVKD. Trimming removed 3 bases from V and 0 bases from J, with 12 bases in between.

CDR3 protein: CASSNGGRTGGGEQFF. CDR3 bases: TGTGCCAGCAGTAATGGGGGCAGGACAGGGGGAGGAGAGCAGTTCTTC. This chain joins TRBV5-4 and TRBJ2-1; 10 nucleotides match TRBD1. Germline-derived CDR1 and CDR2 are SGHNT and YYREEE (reference sequence). This CDR3 comprises 16 residues. With 5 bases clipped from V and 10 bases from J, the junction kept 15 bases outside the gene matches.

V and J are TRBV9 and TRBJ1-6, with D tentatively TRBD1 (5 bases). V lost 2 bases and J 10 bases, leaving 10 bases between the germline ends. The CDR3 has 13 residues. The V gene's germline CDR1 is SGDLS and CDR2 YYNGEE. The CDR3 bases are TGTGCCAGCAGCGTCAGGGTAGGCTCACCCCTCCACTTT. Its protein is CASSVRVGSPLHF.

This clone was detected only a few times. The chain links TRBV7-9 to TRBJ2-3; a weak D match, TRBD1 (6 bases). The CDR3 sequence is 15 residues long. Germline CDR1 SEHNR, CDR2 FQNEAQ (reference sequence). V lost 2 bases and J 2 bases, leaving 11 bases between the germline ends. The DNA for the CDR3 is TGTGCCAGCAGCTTATTAGGGACACACACAGATACGCAGTATTTT. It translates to CASSLLGTHTDTQYF.

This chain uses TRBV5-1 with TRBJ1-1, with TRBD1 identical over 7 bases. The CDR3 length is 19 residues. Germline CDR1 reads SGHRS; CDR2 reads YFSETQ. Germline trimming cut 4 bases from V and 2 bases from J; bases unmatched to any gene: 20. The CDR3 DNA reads TGCGCCAGCAGCGCGAGGGACAGCCGATTGCCCGCGATCAACACTGAAGCTTTCTTT. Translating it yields CASSARDSRLPAINTEAFF.

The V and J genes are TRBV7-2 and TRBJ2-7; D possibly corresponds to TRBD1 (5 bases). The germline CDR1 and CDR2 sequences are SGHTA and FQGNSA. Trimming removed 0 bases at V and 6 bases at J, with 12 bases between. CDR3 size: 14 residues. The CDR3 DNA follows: TGTGCCAGCAGCTTAGCGGGGCCCATGAGCGAGCAGTACTTC. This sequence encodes CASSLAGPMSEQYF. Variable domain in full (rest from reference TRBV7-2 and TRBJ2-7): GAGVSQSPSNKVTEKGKDVELRCDPISGHTALYWYRQSLGQGLEFLIYFQGNSAPDKSGLPSDRFSAERTGGSVSTLTIQRTQQEDSAVYLCASSLAGPMSEQYFGPGTRLTVT.

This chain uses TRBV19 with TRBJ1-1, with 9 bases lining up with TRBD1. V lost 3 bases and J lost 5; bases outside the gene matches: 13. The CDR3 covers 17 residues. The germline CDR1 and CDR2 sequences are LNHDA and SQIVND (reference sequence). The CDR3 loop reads CASSMGGQGFLGTEAFF. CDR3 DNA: TGTGCCAGTAGTATGGGGGGACAGGGTTTCTTGGGGACTGAAGCTTTCTTT.

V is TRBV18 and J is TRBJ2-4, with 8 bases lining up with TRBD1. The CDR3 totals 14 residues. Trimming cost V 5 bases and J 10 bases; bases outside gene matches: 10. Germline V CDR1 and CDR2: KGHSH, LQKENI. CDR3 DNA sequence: TGTGCCAGCTCAACATCGGGACAGGCGACAATTCAGTACTTC. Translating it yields CASSTSGQATIQYF.

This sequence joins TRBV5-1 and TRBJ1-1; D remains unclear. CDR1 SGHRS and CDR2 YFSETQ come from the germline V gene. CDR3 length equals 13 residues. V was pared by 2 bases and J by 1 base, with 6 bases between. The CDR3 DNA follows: TGCGCCAGCAGCTTACACGAGAACACTGAAGCTTTCTTT. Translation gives CASSLHENTEAFF.

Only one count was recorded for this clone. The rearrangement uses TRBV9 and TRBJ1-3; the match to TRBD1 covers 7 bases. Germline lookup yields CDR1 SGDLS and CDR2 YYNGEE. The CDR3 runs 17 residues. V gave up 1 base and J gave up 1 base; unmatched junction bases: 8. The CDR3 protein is CASSVYDRVASGNTIYF. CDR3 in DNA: TGTGCCAGCAGCGTATACGACAGGGTAGCTTCTGGAAACACCATATATTTT.

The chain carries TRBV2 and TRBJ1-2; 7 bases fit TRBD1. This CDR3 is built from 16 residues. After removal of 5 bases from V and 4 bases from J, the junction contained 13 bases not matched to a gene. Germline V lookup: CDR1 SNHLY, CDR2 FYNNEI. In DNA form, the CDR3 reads TGTGCCAGCAGTCAACGGACCGGGACAGCCTTCTATGGCTACACCTTC. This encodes CASSQRTGTAFYGYTF.

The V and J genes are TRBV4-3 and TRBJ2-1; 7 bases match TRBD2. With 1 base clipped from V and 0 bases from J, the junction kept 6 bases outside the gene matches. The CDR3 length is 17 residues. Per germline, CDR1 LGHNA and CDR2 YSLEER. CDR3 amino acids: CASSQVGRGSSYNEQFF. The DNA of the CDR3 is TGCGCCAGCAGCCAAGTCGGGCGGGGGAGCTCCTACAATGAGCAGTTCTTC.

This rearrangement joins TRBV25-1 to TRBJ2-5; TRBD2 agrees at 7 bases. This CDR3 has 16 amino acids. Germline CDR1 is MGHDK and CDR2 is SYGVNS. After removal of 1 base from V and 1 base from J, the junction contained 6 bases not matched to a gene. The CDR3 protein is CASSEWGGSGQETQYF. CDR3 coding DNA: TGTGCCAGCAGTGAATGGGGGGGTAGCGGCCAAGAGACCCAGTACTTC.

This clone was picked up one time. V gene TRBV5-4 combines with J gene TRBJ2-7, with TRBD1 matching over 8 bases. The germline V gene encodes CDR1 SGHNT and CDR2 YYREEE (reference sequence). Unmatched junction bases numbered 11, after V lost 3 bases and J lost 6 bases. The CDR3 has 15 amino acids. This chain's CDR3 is CASSSPTGGFGEQYF. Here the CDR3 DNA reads TGTGCCAGCAGCTCCCCAACAGGGGGATTTGGCGAGCAGTACTTC.

The CDR3 sequence: CASSQSTGLGNQPQHF. The CDR3 DNA is TGCGCCAGCAGCCAATCGACAGGGCTTGGCAATCAGCCCCAGCATTTT. V and J are TRBV4-3 and TRBJ1-5; 7 bases are shared with TRBD1. V shed 2 bases, J shed 2 bases, and the junction held 6 bases outside the gene matches. The CDR3 has 16 amino acids. Germline lookup yields CDR1 LGHNA and CDR2 YSLEER.

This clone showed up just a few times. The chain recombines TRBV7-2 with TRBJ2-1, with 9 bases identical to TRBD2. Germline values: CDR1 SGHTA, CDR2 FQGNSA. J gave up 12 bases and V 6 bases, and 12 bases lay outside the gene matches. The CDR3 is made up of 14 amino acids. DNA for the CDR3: TGTGCCAGCAGTCCTAATACGGTTAGCGGGGGGCAGTTCTTC. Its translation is CASSPNTVSGGQFF. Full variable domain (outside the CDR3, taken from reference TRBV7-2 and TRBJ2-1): GAGVSQSPSNKVTEKGKDVELRCDPISGHTALYWYRQSLGQGLEFLIYFQGNSAPDKSGLPSDRFSAERTGGSVSTLTIQRTQQEDSAVYLCASSPNTVSGGQFFGPGTRLTVL.

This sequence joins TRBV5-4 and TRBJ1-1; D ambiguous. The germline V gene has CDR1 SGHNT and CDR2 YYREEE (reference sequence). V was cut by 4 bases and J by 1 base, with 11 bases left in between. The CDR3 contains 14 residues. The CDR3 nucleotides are TGTGCCAGCAGCCTAGGTCCAGCGAACACTGAAGCTTTCTTT. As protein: CASSLGPANTEAFF.

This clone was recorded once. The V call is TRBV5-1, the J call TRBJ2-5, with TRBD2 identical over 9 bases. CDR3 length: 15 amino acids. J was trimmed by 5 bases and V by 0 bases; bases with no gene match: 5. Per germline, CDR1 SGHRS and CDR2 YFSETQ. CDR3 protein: CASSLGRGGPETQYF. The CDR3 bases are TGCGCCAGCAGCTTGGGGCGGGGGGGCCCCGAGACCCAGTACTTC.